These 8 T cell receptor beta chains share one sample of origin, sequenced in a study of cytomegalovirus exposure and HLA in healthy donors. The PCR contained 60 Vbeta and 13 Jbeta primers. Sequencing used immunoSEQ multiplex PCR; TCRdb keeps in-frame clones, though not all of them. This sample has about 120,000 clones, with about 80% found just once. Sequences were obtained from PBMCs. These receptors were taken from a man in his late teens or twenties in good health and CMV-seronegative.

This clone appeared a single time. J is TRBJ2-1 and V is TRBV4-1; D not resolved. The ends were cut back, 0 bases at V and 4 bases at J, with 7 bases in the middle. The germline CDR1 and CDR2 sequences are MGHRA and YSYEKL. CDR3 length: 14 residues. DNA for the CDR3: TGCGCCAGCAGCCAAGATCCGGTTTACAATGAGCAGTTCTTC. This codes for CASSQDPVYNEQFF.

The J gene is TRBJ1-5, the V gene TRBV28; 7 positions agree with TRBD1. This CDR3 is built from 14 residues. The trim removed 8 bases at V and 6 bases at J, leaving 10 bases unmatched. Germline CDR1 is MDHEN and CDR2 is SYDVKM. The CDR3: CASRSTGQFQPQHF. The CDR3 DNA reads TGTGCCAGCCGTTCGACAGGGCAGTTTCAGCCCCAGCATTTT. Drawing the rest from reference TRBV28 and TRBJ1-5, the complete variable domain is DVKVTQSSRYLVKRTGEKVFLECVQDMDHENMFWYRQDPGLGLRLIYFSYDVKMKEKGDIPEGYSVSREKKERFSLILESASTNQTSMYLCASRSTGQFQPQHFGDGTRLSIL.

The CDR3 DNA sequence: TGTGCCAGCAGCTTGGGGCTAGGAGAGATCTACGAGCAGTACTTC. Translating gives CASSLGLGEIYEQYF. This chain connects TRBV5-6 to TRBJ2-7; D not certain. V lost 0 bases to trimming and J lost 3 bases, with 13 bases between them. Germline V gene lookup returns CDR1 SGHDT and CDR2 YYEEEE. The CDR3 is made up of 15 amino acids.

The V and J genes are TRBV6-1 and TRBJ2-7, with 7 positions matching TRBD1. V lost 3 bases and J lost 2; bases outside the gene matches: 10. The CDR3 loop spans 16 amino acids. In germline, CDR1 is MNHNS, CDR2 SASEGT. In DNA, the CDR3 is TGTGCCAGCAGTGAGGCGGCACAGGGGTTACCCTACGAGCAGTACTTC. Translated: CASSEAAQGLPYEQYF.

This clone was seen a few times. The V gene is TRBV5-4, the J gene TRBJ1-2, with D possibly matching TRBD1 (5 bases). This CDR3 contains 15 residues. Germline-derived CDR1 and CDR2 are SGHNT and YYREEE (reference sequence). Trimming took off 0 bases at V and 8 bases at J, with 17 bases between the two ends. The CDR3 region has the DNA TGTGCCAGCAGCTTGGCTAGGGGAACCGTAGGAGGCTACACCTTC. It specifies CASSLARGTVGGYTF.

The sample holds one count of this clone. The chain recombines TRBV14 with TRBJ2-7; tentative D call: TRBD2 (6 bases). Germline V gives CDR1 SGHDN, CDR2 FVKESK. V gave up 0 bases and J gave up 4 bases, with 10 bases separating them. The CDR3 sequence is 14 residues long. The CDR3 loop is CASSQEGTEYEQYF. As DNA, the CDR3 is TGTGCCAGCAGCCAAGAGGGGACTGAGTACGAGCAGTACTTC.

The rearrangement uses TRBV9 and TRBJ1-4; D is ambiguous. The germline CDR1 and CDR2 sequences are SGDLS and YYNGEE. The CDR3 totals 18 residues. The ends were cut back, 0 bases at V and 0 bases at J, with 15 bases in the middle. CDR3 coding DNA: TGTGCCAGCAGCGTAGGGGGAGGAGGGTGGGCAACTAATGAAAAACTGTTTTTT. Translating it yields CASSVGGGGWATNEKLFF.

The chain recombines TRBV7-2 with TRBJ1-5, with D perhaps TRBD1 (6 bases). The V gene's germline CDR1 is SGHTA and CDR2 FQGNSA. Trimming cost V 4 bases and J 6 bases, with 13 bases left between them. The CDR3 has 14 residues. In nucleotides, the CDR3 is TGTGCCAGCAGCTCCCATCAGGGGAGTCAGCCCCAGCATTTT. This codes for CASSSHQGSQPQHF.